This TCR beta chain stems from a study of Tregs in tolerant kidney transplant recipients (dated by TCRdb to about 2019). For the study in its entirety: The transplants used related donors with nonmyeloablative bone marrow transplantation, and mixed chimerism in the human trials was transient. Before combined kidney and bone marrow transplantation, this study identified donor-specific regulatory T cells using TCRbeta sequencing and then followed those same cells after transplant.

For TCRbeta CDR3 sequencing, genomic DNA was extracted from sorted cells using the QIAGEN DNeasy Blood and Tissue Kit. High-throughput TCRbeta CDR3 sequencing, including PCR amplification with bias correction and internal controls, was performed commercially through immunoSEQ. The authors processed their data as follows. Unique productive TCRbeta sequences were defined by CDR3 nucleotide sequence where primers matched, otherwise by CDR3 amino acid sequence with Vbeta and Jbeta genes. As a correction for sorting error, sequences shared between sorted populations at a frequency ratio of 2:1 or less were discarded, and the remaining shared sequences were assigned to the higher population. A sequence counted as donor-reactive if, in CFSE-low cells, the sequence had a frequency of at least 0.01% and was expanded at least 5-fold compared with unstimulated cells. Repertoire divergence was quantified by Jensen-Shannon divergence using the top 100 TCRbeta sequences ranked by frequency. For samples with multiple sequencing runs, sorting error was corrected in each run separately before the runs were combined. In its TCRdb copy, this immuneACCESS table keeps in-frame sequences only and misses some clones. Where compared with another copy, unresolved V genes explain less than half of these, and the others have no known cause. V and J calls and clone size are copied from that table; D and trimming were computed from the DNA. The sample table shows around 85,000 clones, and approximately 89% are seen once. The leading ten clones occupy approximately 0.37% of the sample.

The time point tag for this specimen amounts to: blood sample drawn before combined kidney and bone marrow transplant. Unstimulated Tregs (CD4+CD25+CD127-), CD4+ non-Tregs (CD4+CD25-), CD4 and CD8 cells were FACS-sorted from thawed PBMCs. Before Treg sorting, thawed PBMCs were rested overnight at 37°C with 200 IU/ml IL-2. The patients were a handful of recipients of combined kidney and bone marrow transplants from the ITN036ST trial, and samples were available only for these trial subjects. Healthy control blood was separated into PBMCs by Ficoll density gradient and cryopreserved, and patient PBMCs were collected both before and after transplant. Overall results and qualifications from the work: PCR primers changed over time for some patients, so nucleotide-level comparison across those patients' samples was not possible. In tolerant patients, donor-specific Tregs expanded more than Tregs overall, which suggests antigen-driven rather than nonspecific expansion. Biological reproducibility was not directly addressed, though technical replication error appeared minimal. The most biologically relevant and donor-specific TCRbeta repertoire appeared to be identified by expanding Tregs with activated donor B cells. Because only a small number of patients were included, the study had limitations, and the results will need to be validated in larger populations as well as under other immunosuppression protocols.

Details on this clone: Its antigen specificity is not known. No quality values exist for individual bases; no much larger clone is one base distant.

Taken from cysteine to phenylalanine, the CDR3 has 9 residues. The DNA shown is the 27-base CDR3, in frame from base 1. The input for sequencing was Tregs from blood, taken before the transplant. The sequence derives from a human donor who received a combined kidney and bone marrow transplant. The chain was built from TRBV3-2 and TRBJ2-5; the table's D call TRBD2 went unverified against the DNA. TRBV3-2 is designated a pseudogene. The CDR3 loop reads CASRETQYF. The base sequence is TGTGCCAGTAGAGAGACCCAGTACTTC.